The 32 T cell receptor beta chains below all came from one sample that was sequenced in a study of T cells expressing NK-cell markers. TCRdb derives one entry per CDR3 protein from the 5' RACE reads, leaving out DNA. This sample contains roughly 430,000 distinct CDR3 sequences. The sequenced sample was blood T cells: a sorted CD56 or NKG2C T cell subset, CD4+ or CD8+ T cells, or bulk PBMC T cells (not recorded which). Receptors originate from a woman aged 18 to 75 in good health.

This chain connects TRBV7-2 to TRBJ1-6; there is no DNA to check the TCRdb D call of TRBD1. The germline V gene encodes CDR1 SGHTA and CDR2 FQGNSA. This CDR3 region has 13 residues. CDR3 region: CASSLQGHSPLHF.

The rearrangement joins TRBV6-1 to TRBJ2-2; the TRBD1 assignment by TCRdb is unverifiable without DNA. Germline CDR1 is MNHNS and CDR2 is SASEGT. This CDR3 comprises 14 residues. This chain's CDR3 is CASGEGGAGGELFF.

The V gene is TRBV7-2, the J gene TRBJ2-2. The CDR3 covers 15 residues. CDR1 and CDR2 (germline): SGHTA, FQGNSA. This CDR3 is CASEEWHRNTGELFF.

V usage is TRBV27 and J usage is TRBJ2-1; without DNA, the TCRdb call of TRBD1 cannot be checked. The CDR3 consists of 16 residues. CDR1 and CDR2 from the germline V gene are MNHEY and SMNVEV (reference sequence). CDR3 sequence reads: CASSPGPRQGYNEQFF.

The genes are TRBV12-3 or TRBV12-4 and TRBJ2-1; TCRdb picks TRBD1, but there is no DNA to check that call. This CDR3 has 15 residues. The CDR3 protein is CASSNSGGGYNEQFF.

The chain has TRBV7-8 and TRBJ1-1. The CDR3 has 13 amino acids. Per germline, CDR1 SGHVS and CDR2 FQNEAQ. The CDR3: CASTPIRTTEAFF.

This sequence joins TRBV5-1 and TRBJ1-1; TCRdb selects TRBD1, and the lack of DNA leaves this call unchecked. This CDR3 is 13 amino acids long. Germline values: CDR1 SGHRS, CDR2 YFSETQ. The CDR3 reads CASSLEGGSVAFF.

CDR3 region: CASSVEGLAGVYEQYF. V is TRBV9 and J is TRBJ2-7; with no DNA, the TCRdb D assignment of TRBD2 cannot be verified. In germline, CDR1 is SGDLS, CDR2 YYNGEE. This CDR3 contains 16 residues.

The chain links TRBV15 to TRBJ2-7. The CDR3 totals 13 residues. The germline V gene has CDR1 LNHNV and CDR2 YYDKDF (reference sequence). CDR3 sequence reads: CATSRDAFYQQYF.

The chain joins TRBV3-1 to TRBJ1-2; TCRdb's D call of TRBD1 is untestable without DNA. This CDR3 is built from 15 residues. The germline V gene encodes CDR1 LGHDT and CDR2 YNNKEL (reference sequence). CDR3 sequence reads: CASSQRGASGYGYTF.

CDR3 sequence: CASSLGTSNTGELFF. V gene TRBV12-3 or TRBV12-4 combines with J gene TRBJ2-2; the TCRdb call, TRBD2, lacks DNA for checking. The CDR3 sequence is 15 residues long.

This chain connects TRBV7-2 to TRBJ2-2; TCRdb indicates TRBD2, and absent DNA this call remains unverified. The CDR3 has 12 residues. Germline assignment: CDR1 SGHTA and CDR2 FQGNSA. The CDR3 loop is CAAGSYTGELFF.

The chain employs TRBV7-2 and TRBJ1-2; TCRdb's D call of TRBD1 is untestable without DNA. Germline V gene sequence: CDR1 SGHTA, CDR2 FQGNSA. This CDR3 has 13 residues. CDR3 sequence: CASRTGGYYGYTF.

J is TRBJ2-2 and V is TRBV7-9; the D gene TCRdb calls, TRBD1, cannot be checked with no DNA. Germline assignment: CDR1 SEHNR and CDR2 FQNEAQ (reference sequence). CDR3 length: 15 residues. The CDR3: CAGSRARGGTGELFF. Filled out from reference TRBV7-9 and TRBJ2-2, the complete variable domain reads DTGVSQNPRHKITKRGQNVTFRCDPISEHNRLYWYRQTLGQGPEFLTYFQNEAQLEKSRLLSDRFSAERPKGSFSTLEIQRTEQGDSAMYLCAGSRARGGTGELFFGEGSRLTVL.

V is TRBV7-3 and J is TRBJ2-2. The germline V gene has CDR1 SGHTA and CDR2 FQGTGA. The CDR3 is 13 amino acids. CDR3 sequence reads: CASAATNTGELFF.

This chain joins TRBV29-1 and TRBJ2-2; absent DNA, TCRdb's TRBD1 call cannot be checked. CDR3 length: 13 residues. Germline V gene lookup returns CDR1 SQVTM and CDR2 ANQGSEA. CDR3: CSALGGPTGELFF.

The CDR3 region is CASRPDSLYGYTF. J is TRBJ1-2 and V is TRBV5-5; TCRdb lists TRBD1, though no DNA is available to test this call. This CDR3 spans 13 amino acids. Germline CDR1 SGHKS, CDR2 YYEKEE (reference sequence).

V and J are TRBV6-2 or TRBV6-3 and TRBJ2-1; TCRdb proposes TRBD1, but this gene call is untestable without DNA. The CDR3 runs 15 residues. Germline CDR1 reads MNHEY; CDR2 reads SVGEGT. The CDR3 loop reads CASTLGDREYNEQFF.

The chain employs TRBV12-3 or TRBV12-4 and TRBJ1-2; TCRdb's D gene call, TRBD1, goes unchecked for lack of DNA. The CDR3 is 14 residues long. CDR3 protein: CASSLRGEGYGYTF.

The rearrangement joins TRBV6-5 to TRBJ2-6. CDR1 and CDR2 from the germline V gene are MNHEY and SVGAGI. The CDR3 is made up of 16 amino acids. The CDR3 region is CASSYSINSGANVLTF.

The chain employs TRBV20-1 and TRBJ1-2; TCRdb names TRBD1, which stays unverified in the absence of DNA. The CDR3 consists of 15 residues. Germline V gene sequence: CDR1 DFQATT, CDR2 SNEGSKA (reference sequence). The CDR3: CSASGQGSANYGYTF.

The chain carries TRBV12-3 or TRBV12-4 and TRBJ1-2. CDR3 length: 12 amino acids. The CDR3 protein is CASSLGGDGYTF.

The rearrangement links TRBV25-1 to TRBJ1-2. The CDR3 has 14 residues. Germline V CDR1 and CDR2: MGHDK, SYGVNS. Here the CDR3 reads CASRDPAGAYGYTF.

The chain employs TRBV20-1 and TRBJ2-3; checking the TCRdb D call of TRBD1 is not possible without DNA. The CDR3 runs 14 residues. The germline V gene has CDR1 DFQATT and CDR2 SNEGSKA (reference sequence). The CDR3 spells CSARGQGRVDTQYF.

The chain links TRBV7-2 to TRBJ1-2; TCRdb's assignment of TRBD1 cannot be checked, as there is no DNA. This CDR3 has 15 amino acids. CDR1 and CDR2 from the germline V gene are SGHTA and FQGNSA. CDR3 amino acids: CASSLTGQGLSGYTF.

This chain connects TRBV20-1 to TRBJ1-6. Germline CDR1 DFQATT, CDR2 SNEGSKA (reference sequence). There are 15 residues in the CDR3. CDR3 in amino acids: CSAISESSYNSPLHF.

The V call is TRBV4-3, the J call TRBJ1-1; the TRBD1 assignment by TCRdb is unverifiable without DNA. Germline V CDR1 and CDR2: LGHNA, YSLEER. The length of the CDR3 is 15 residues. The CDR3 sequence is CASSQDRGVDTEAFF.

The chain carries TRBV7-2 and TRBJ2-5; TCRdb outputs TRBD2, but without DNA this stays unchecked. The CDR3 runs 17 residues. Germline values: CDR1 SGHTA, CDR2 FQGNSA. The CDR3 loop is CASSPTQVPSVQETQYF.

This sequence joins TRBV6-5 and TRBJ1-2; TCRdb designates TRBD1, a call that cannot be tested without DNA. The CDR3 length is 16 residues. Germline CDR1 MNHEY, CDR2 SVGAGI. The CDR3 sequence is CASSFPQGARDYGYTF.

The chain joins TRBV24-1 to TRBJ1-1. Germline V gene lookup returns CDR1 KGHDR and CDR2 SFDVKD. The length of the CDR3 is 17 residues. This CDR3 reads CATSDSNLSLGHTEAFF.

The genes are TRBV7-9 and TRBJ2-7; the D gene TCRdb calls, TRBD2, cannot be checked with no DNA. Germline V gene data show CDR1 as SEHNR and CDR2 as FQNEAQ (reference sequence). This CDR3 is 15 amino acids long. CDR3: CASSPRTSGDYEQYF.

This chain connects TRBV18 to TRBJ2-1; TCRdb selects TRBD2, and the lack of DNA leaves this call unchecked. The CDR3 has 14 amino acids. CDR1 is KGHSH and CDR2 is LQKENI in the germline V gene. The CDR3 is CASSPPAGDLEQFF.